Following are 11 T cell receptor beta chains from one sample sequenced in a study of blood T cell repertoires in COVID-19. Libraries were prepared by immunoSEQ multiplex PCR; TCRdb keeps only in-frame clonotypes and omits some of them. The table includes roughly 150,000 clones, less than 85% detected once. Sequenced input: PBMCs or T cells enriched from blood (not recorded which). The receptors here all came from a man in his sixties who had recovered from COVID-19.

The chain joins TRBV13 to TRBJ2-6; 9 bases fit TRBD1. Germline trimming cut 4 bases from V and 0 bases from J; bases unmatched to any gene: 7. CDR3 length: 18 residues. Germline CDR1 reads PRHDT; CDR2 reads FYEKMQ (reference sequence). The CDR3 protein is CASSSRGQGPSGANVLTF. CDR3 nucleotides: TGTGCCAGCAGCTCTAGGGGACAGGGACCCTCTGGGGCCAACGTCCTGACTTTC. Supplemented by reference TRBV13 and TRBJ2-6, the full variable domain reads AAGVIQSPRHLIKEKRETATLKCYPIPRHDTVYWYQQGPGQDPQFLISFYEKMQSDKGSIPDRFSAQQFSDYHSELNMSSLELGDSALYFCASSSRGQGPSGANVLTFGAGSRLTVL.

The V gene is TRBV5-1, the J gene TRBJ2-7; TRBD2 matches 9 bases. V shed 4 bases, J shed 4 bases, and the junction held 12 bases outside the gene matches. CDR3 length: 16 residues. CDR1 and CDR2 from the germline V gene are SGHRS and YFSETQ. The CDR3 loop reads CASSASGTSFSYEQYF. CDR3 in DNA: TGCGCCAGCAGCGCATCCGGGACTAGCTTTTCGTACGAGCAGTACTTC.

This clone was observed once. This chain joins TRBV14 and TRBJ2-1; TRBD1 aligns across 7 bases. Germline V CDR1 and CDR2: SGHDN, FVKESK. V dropped 1 base and J dropped 7; count of bases not matched to a gene: 4. The CDR3 has 14 residues. The CDR3: CASSQGHRGNEQFF. The CDR3, as DNA: TGTGCCAGCAGCCAAGGGCACAGGGGAAATGAGCAGTTCTTC.

This clone turned up a few times. The chain carries TRBV30 and TRBJ1-5; 7 bases are a match to TRBD1. The V segment lost 1 base and the J segment 7 bases; nucleotides outside the gene matches: 4. CDR3 length: 13 residues. The germline V gene encodes CDR1 GTSNPN and CDR2 SVGIG (reference sequence). The DNA for the CDR3 is TGTGCCTGGAGTGCAGTAGGGGGCCAGCCCCAGCATTTT. Translating gives CAWSAVGGQPQHF. The whole variable domain, remainder taken from reference TRBV30 and TRBJ1-5, is SQTIHQWPATLVQPVGSPLSLECTVEGTSNPNLYWYRQAAGRGLQLLFYSVGIGQISSEVPQNLSASRPQDRQFILSSKKLLLSDSGFYLCAWSAVGGQPQHFGDGTRLSIL.

A few counts support this clone. The chain employs TRBV29-1 and TRBJ1-2; perhaps TRBD1 as D (6 bases). The CDR3 consists of 18 residues. Germline CDR1 is SQVTM and CDR2 is ANQGSEA. The V end lost 8 bases, the J end lost 3 bases, and 31 bases lay between the germline ends. CDR3 sequence reads: CSRHLRGGLEWEYYGYTF. The CDR3 DNA follows: TGCAGCCGCCACCTAAGGGGGGGTCTTGAATGGGAGTACTATGGCTACACCTTC.

The chain recombines TRBV9 with TRBJ2-1; TRBD2 agrees at 8 bases. With 4 bases clipped from V and 4 bases from J, the junction kept 13 bases outside the gene matches. CDR3 size: 17 residues. CDR1 and CDR2 from the germline V gene are SGDLS and YYNGEE. CDR3 nucleotides: TGTGCCAGCAGCTATGGGGCGGGGGGCCCGACTTACAATGAGCAGTTCTTC. Protein sequence: CASSYGAGGPTYNEQFF.

This clone was observed a handful of times. This chain connects TRBV19 to TRBJ2-3; 8 bases are a match to TRBD1. Losses at the gene ends were 7 bases for V and 2 bases for J; bases not matched to a gene: 11. From germline, CDR1 is LNHDA and CDR2 SQIVND (reference sequence). The CDR3 sequence is 16 residues long. The CDR3 spells CASMGLTGATTDTQYF. The CDR3 DNA reads as TGTGCCAGTATGGGGCTGACAGGGGCAACCACAGATACGCAGTATTTT. Together with reference TRBV19 and TRBJ2-3, the CDR3 gives the full variable domain: DGGITQSPKYLFRKEGQNVTLSCEQNLNHDAMYWYRQDPGQGLRLIYYSQIVNDFQKGDIAEGYSVSREKKESFPLTVTSAQKNPTAFYLCASMGLTGATTDTQYFGPGTRLTVL.

The chain is built from TRBV2 and TRBJ1-2; 9 nucleotides align to TRBD1. CDR1 and CDR2 from the germline V gene are SNHLY and FYNNEI. The CDR3 runs to 15 residues. V lost 7 bases, J lost 4 bases, and 10 bases stayed unmatched. CDR3 DNA: TGTGCCAGCACAACGACAGGGGGAGTTAGCTATGGCTACACCTTC. Translating it yields CASTTTGGVSYGYTF.

The gene calls are TRBV18 and TRBJ2-5; D may be TRBD1 (6 bases). V was shortened by 6 bases and J by 4 bases, with 15 bases between the two germline ends. In germline, CDR1 is KGHSH, CDR2 LQKENI. The CDR3 covers 14 residues. The CDR3 DNA is TGTGCCAGCTCGTCGTCAGGGGCTGGAGAGACCCAGTACTTC. Its translation: CASSSSGAGETQYF.

This chain links TRBV5-4 with TRBJ2-7; 9 nucleotides align to TRBD1. The CDR3 has 16 residues. The V and J ends lost 4 bases and 2 bases, in that order; junction bases with no gene match: 10. Germline-derived CDR1 and CDR2 are SGHNT and YYREEE (reference sequence). The DNA of the CDR3 is TGTGCCAGCAGCACAAGAGGGACAGGGTTGACCTACGAGCAGTACTTC. It is translated as CASSTRGTGLTYEQYF. Combining the CDR3 with reference TRBV5-4 and TRBJ2-7 gives the whole variable domain ETGVTQSPTHLIKTRGQQVTLRCSSQSGHNTVSWYQQALGQGPQFIFQYYREEENGRGNFPPRFSGLQFPNYSSELNVNALELDDSALYLCASSTRGTGLTYEQYFGPGTRLTVT.

This rearrangement joins TRBV9 to TRBJ1-1; the match to TRBD1 covers 7 bases. CDR3 length equals 15 residues. The V gene end was trimmed by 4 bases and the J gene end by 1 base; junction bases not matched to a gene: 7. Germline CDR1 is SGDLS and CDR2 is YYNGEE. The CDR3 DNA follows: TGTGCCAGCAGCACCCGACAGGGCTCGAACACTGAAGCTTTCTTT. This gives the protein CASSTRQGSNTEAFF.